The T cell receptor (beta chain) described here comes from a study of cytomegalovirus exposure and HLA in healthy donors. The study's findings and limits: Sequencing likely caused a cluster of highly shared sequence variants. Across donors, presence/absence analyses took sequencing depth to be roughly uniform. Within an earlier analysis, most TCR beta V segments proved productive either about 87% or about 30% of the time. CMV serostatus was the only recorded immune exposure for donors.

To note about this clone: The antigen is undetermined.

The primer mix had 60 Vbeta and 13 Jbeta primers. The assay was immunoSEQ multiplex PCR, and TCRdb's table has in-frame clones only and misses some. There are under 250,000 clones in the sample; more than 75% occur only once, and around 1.2% lies in the top ten. The germline gives CDR1 SGHRS, CDR2 YFSETQ. V was pared by 0 bases and J by 2 bases, with 12 bases between. This CDR3 contains 15 residues. The chain uses TRBV5-1 and TRBJ2-7; D may be TRBD1 (6 bases). Sequencing was carried out using PBMCs. The TCR was taken from a human donor in good health. The CDR3 DNA sequence: TGCGCCAGCAGCTTGGGTCGGACAGAGACCTACGAGCAGTACTTC. It specifies CASSLGRTETYEQYF.